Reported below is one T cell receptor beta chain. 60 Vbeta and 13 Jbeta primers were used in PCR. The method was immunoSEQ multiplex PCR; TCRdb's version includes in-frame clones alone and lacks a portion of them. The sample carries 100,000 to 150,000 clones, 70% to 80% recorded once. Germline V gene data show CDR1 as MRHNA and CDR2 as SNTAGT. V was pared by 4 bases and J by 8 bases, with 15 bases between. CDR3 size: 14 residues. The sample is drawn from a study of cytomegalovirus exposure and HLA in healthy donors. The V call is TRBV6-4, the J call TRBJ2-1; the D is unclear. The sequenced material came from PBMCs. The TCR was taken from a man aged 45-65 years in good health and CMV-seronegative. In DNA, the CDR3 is TGTGCCAGCAGTGTAGAATCTCCCATGCATGAGCAGTTCTTC. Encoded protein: CASSVESPMHEQFF.